Each of the 22 T cell receptor beta chains below was sequenced from the same sample in a study of identical twins. Using its own MiXCR run on the 5' RACE reads, TCRdb lists one record per CDR3 protein. Altogether fewer than 650,000 distinct CDR3 sequences are present, 9.6% being singletons, with the ten largest covering under 3%. The data were also submitted as part of a second study, on yellow fever vaccine responses in identical twins.

The sequenced material came from PBMCs. The source is a woman aged 18-29 years in good health.

The chain is built from TRBV11-2 and TRBJ2-7; D is unclear. V lost 2 bases, J lost 0 bases, and 11 bases lay in between. Germline assignment: CDR1 SGHAT and CDR2 FQNNGV. This CDR3 is 15 amino acids long. CDR3 sequence (DNA): TGTGCCAGCAGCTTAACGGCCAGAAGCTCCTACGAGCAGTACTTC. This gives the protein CASSLTARSSYEQYF. The variable domain in full, with the rest retrieved from reference TRBV11-2 and TRBJ2-7, is EAGVAQSPRYKIIEKRQSVAFWCNPISGHATLYWYQQILGQGPKLLIQFQNNGVVDDSQLPKDRFSAERLKGVDSTLKIQPAKLEDSAVYLCASSLTARSSYEQYFGPGTRLTVT.

The genes are TRBV12-3 or TRBV12-4 and TRBJ2-1; D ambiguous. The CDR3 is 12 amino acids. V was cut by 6 bases and J by 5 bases, with 8 bases left in between. CDR3 sequence: CASRNQNNEQFF. The CDR3 coding sequence is TGTGCCAGCAGAAACCAAAACAATGAGCAGTTCTTC.

The chain joins TRBV12-3 or TRBV12-4 to TRBJ2-1; 14 positions match TRBD2. Germline trimming cut 10 bases from V and 7 bases from J; bases unmatched to any gene: 6. There are 14 residues in the CDR3. The CDR3: CATSTSGRANEQFF. DNA for the CDR3: TGTGCCACGTCGACTAGCGGGAGGGCTAATGAGCAGTTCTTC.

There are many counts of this clonotype. The V and J genes are TRBV29-1 and TRBJ2-3, with 7 nucleotides matching TRBD2. CDR3 length: 13 amino acids. Per germline, CDR1 SQVTM and CDR2 ANQGSEA. The V and J ends lost 4 bases and 1 base, in that order; junction bases with no gene match: 2. CDR3 DNA: TGCAGCGTTGTTCTAGCGGGCACAGATACGCAGTATTTT. Its translation: CSVVLAGTDTQYF.

This clonotype was observed a handful of times. V is TRBV28 and J is TRBJ2-7; D unresolved. Germline V gene lookup returns CDR1 MDHEN and CDR2 SYDVKM. The CDR3 is 14 amino acids. Between the trimmed V and J ends, which lost 1 base and 0 bases, there was a span of 7 bases. In DNA form, the CDR3 reads TGTGCCAGCAGTTTATTTGCTCGCTCCTACGAGCAGTACTTC. This gives the protein CASSLFARSYEQYF.

This clonotype has just a few counts. The chain is built from TRBV28 and TRBJ2-6; no definite D call. V shed 3 bases and J shed 0 bases, with 6 bases lying between them. The CDR3 is 15 residues long. Germline CDR1 and CDR2: MDHEN and SYDVKM. The CDR3, as DNA: TGTGCCAGCAGTTTCGGAAACTCTGGGGCCAACGTCCTGACTTTC. Its translation is CASSFGNSGANVLTF.

This clonotype has a count of ten or more. The V gene is TRBV6-1, the J gene TRBJ1-3, with D possibly matching TRBD1 (5 bases). V was trimmed by 6 bases and J by 8 bases, leaving 20 bases between them. The length of the CDR3 is 15 residues. Germline CDR1 reads MNHNS; CDR2 reads SASEGT. CDR3 DNA sequence: TGTGCCAGCAGCCCCTTTGGGGCTCTAGGGGACACCATATATTTT. This gives the protein CASSPFGALGDTIYF.

This clonotype was counted only a few times. V is TRBV4-2 and J is TRBJ2-5; D remains ambiguous. Germline V lookup: CDR1 LGHNA, CDR2 YNFKEQ. The CDR3 sequence is 16 residues long. The V end lost 4 bases, the J end lost 7 bases, and 22 bases lay between the germline ends. CDR3 DNA: TGTGCCAGCAGCCGAACCCAAGGTCTCCCGGATGGGACCCAGTACTTC. Translation gives CASSRTQGLPDGTQYF.

In its sample, this clonotype was seen many times. The V gene is TRBV7-3, the J gene TRBJ2-3; D call uncertain. Trimming took 3 bases from V and 4 from J, leaving 8 bases between them. The CDR3 sequence is 13 residues long. The germline CDR1 and CDR2 sequences are SGHTA and FQGTGA. The CDR3 reads CASSFGRSDTQYF. The CDR3, as DNA: TGTGCCAGCAGCTTCGGACGGTCAGATACGCAGTATTTT.

Note on this clonotype: A read error may explain this, as a much larger clone is one base away. The V call is TRBV11-2, the J call TRBJ2-1; TRBD2 might be the D (5 bases). The CDR3 length is 16 residues. From germline, CDR1 is SGHAT and CDR2 FQNNGV. The CDR3 DNA reads TGTGCCAGCAGCTTACTCTCGCGGGCGTCCTACCATGAGCAGTTCTTC. Translation gives CASSLLSRASYHEQFF.

The J gene is TRBJ2-7, the V gene TRBV20-1, with TRBD2 matching 10 bases. The CDR3 consists of 13 residues. CDR1 DFQATT and CDR2 SNEGSKA come from the germline V gene (reference sequence). Germline trimming cut 6 bases from V and 6 bases from J; bases unmatched to any gene: 8. This CDR3 is CSAAGGTGREQYF. The CDR3 DNA reads as TGCAGTGCAGCGGGGGGGACTGGTCGCGAGCAGTACTTC.

This clonotype was seen a handful of times. This chain connects TRBV12-3 or TRBV12-4 to TRBJ2-3; 16 positions match TRBD2. CDR3 length: 18 amino acids. The V segment lost 3 bases and the J segment 0 bases; nucleotides outside the gene matches: 3. The CDR3 DNA reads as TGTGCCAGCAGTTTTGGGACTAGCGGGAGGGTTAGCACAGATACGCAGTATTTT. As protein: CASSFGTSGRVSTDTQYF.

The V gene is TRBV5-4, the J gene TRBJ2-1, with 15 bases matching TRBD2. The CDR3 length is 17 residues. Trimming at V came to 4 bases and at J to 6 bases, leaving 8 bases not matched to a gene. Germline lookup yields CDR1 SGHNT and CDR2 YYREEE (reference sequence). DNA for the CDR3: TGTGCCAGCAGCGACGGACTAGCGGGAGGGCGTATCAATGAGCAGTTCTTC. It yields the protein CASSDGLAGGRINEQFF.

This clonotype was seen only a few times. The chain is built from TRBV28 and TRBJ2-1; 11 bases are a match to TRBD2. Germline CDR1 MDHEN, CDR2 SYDVKM. The CDR3 consists of 14 residues. Trimming at V came to 6 bases and at J to 6 bases, leaving 4 bases not matched to a gene. The CDR3 sequence: CASRPSGGSNEQFF. The CDR3 DNA reads as TGTGCCAGCAGACCTAGCGGGGGGAGCAATGAGCAGTTCTTC.

This clonotype was detected ten times or more. The chain is built from TRBV27 and TRBJ1-6, with a possible D match to TRBD1 (5 bases). Deletions cut 3 bases from V and 6 bases from J, with 9 bases between. The germline CDR1 and CDR2 sequences are MNHEY and SMNVEV (reference sequence). This CDR3 contains 14 residues. Written as DNA, the CDR3 is TGTGCCAGCAGTTTCCGGGACCGTAATTCACCCCTCCACTTT. Protein product: CASSFRDRNSPLHF.

This clonotype occurred a few times. The chain couples TRBV29-1 to TRBJ2-7; maybe TRBD1 (6 bases). The CDR3 is 13 residues long. The germline CDR1 and CDR2 sequences are SQVTM and ANQGSEA. CDR3 protein: CRPNRALTYEQYF. The CDR3 DNA reads as TGCAGACCGAACAGGGCACTTACTTACGAGCAGTACTTC.

This clonotype was counted between two and nine times. The chain links TRBV4-1 to TRBJ1-5; the match to TRBD1 covers 9 bases. The CDR3 is 16 amino acids. CDR1 is MGHRA and CDR2 is YSYEKL in the germline V gene. Trimming cost V 3 bases and J 4 bases; bases outside gene matches: 7. The CDR3: CASSQKGTGRNQPQHF. In nucleotides, the CDR3 is TGCGCCAGCAGCCAGAAGGGGACAGGGAGGAATCAGCCCCAGCATTTT.

V gene TRBV24-1 combines with J gene TRBJ2-1; TRBD2 matches at 10 bases. V gave up 4 bases and J gave up 7 bases; unmatched junction bases: 3. CDR1 KGHDR and CDR2 SFDVKD come from the germline V gene. The CDR3 length is 14 residues. In DNA form, the CDR3 reads TGTGCCACCAGTGAACTAGCGGGAAGGAATGAGCAGTTCTTC. Amino acids: CATSELAGRNEQFF.

V and J are TRBV4-3 and TRBJ2-7; tentatively, D is TRBD1 (6 bases). Germline CDR1 and CDR2: LGHNA and YSLEER. There are 15 residues in the CDR3. Trimming pared 0 bases from V and 4 bases from J, leaving 13 bases between. Here the CDR3 DNA reads TGCGCCAGCAGCCAAGACCGGGACACAGCATACGAGCAGTACTTC. This encodes CASSQDRDTAYEQYF.

This clonotype was seen a few times. The V gene is TRBV12-3 or TRBV12-4, the J gene TRBJ2-7; D tentatively fits TRBD1 or TRBD2 (5 bases each). V was shortened by 6 bases and J by 3 bases, with 12 bases between the two germline ends. The CDR3 loop spans 13 amino acids. CDR3 region: CASRPEGIYEQYF. The CDR3 DNA is TGTGCCAGCAGGCCTGAGGGGATCTACGAGCAGTACTTC.

The chain couples TRBV10-3 to TRBJ2-5, with D perhaps TRBD1 (5 bases). V dropped 10 bases and J dropped 3 bases, with 24 bases sitting between them. The CDR3 is made up of 16 amino acids. Germline V gene lookup returns CDR1 ENHRY and CDR2 SYGVKD. The CDR3 spells CATSHHRFSTEETQYF. CDR3 sequence (DNA): TGTGCCACGAGCCACCACAGGTTTTCAACGGAAGAGACCCAGTACTTC.

This clonotype occurred a few times. V and J are TRBV30 and TRBJ2-3; D gene ambiguous. Germline-derived CDR1 and CDR2 are GTSNPN and SVGIG (reference sequence). Deletions cut 6 bases from V and 1 base from J, with 14 bases between. The length of the CDR3 is 14 residues. CDR3 bases: TGTGCCTGTCTATATAATAGGGGCACAGATACGCAGTATTTT. Its protein is CACLYNRGTDTQYF.